These 18 T cell receptor beta chains share one sample of origin, sequenced in a study of T cells in Graves' hyperthyroidism and ophthalmopathy. From RNA transcripts, TCR beta CDR3 regions were amplified. The TCR CDR3 first-round RT-PCR relied on the HTBI primer set. TCRdb used MiXCR to reprocess the multiplex PCR reads, holding one entry per CDR3 protein. This table has about 520,000 distinct CDR3 sequences, roughly a quarter appearing once. Sequencing used blood. The receptor set was obtained from a woman in her 30s with Graves' ophthalmopathy.

This clonotype was seen many times. The chain combines TRBV3-1 with TRBJ1-2; the D gene is possibly TRBD1 (6 bases). This CDR3 comprises 15 residues. V lost 0 bases and J 0 bases, leaving 8 bases between the germline ends. Germline-derived CDR1 and CDR2 are LGHDT and YNNKEL (reference sequence). Here the CDR3 DNA reads TGTGCCAGCAGCCAAGAGAGGACAGCTAACTATGGCTACACCTTC. It encodes CASSQERTANYGYTF.

This clonotype was seen many times. This rearrangement joins TRBV28 to TRBJ1-2; no reliable D call. The V gene's germline CDR1 is MDHEN and CDR2 SYDVKM. The CDR3 sequence is 13 residues long. The V end was cut by 3 bases, the J end by 2 bases, with 7 bases between. CDR3 sequence (DNA): TGTGCCAGCAGTTTTGTAGAGAACTATGGCTACACCTTC. Protein sequence: CASSFVENYGYTF.

Ten or more counts support this clonotype. The rearrangement uses TRBV6-2 or TRBV6-3 and TRBJ2-5; D possibly corresponds to TRBD1 (6 bases). Per the germline V gene, CDR1 is MNHEY and CDR2 is SVGEGT. The CDR3 is 14 amino acids. Between the trimmed V and J ends, which lost 3 bases and 3 bases, there was a span of 11 bases. CDR3: CASSYTGQKETQYF. CDR3 coding DNA: TGTGCCAGCAGTTATACCGGACAGAAAGAGACCCAGTACTTC.

This clonotype was picked up a small number of times. The chain joins TRBV12-3 or TRBV12-4 to TRBJ1-5; D gene uncertain. Trimming removed 8 bases at V and 2 bases at J, with 7 bases between. This CDR3 contains 12 residues. The CDR3 DNA reads as TGTGCCAGCTTGGAGGGCAATCAGCCCCAGCATTTT. It is translated as CASLEGNQPQHF.

This clonotype was seen many times. This CDR3 reads CASSLSVGSSSGNTIYF. CDR3 nucleotide sequence: TGTGCCAGCAGCCTCAGCGTGGGCAGCTCCTCTGGAAACACCATATATTTT. The V call is TRBV11-1, the J call TRBJ1-3; no clear D gene. Germline CDR1 SGHAT, CDR2 FQDESV (reference sequence). The V end lost 5 bases, the J end lost 0 bases, and 17 bases lay between the germline ends. This CDR3 has 17 amino acids.

The J gene is TRBJ2-7, the V gene TRBV12-3 or TRBV12-4, with D perhaps being TRBD1 or TRBD2 (7 bases each). Trimming pared 4 bases from V and 5 bases from J, leaving 18 bases between. CDR3 length: 15 amino acids. The CDR3 here is CASSSPTGRDDEQYF. Written as DNA, the CDR3 is TGTGCCAGCAGTTCACCGACAGGGAGGGACGACGAGCAGTACTTC.

The chain uses TRBV2 and TRBJ1-2; a weak D match, TRBD1 (6 bases). CDR3 size: 13 residues. Germline CDR1 and CDR2: SNHLY and FYNNEI. V gave up 4 bases and J gave up 8 bases, with 14 bases separating them. The CDR3 DNA sequence: TGTGCCAGCAGTGCAACAGGGAAAGGGGGCTACACCTTC. It yields the protein CASSATGKGGYTF.

V is TRBV28 and J is TRBJ1-1; a weak D match, TRBD1 (6 bases). CDR1 and CDR2 (germline): MDHEN, SYDVKM. The CDR3 has 14 residues. Trimming took off 6 bases at V and 0 bases at J, with 11 bases between the two ends. CDR3 amino acids: CASRPQGMNTEAFF. The CDR3 DNA reads TGTGCCAGCAGACCACAGGGAATGAACACTGAAGCTTTCTTT.

In this sample, this clonotype turned up many times. The junction does not match germline at one end; this may be a read error. V usage is TRBV6-5 and J usage is TRBJ2-7; tentative D call: TRBD2 (6 bases). The germline CDR1 and CDR2 sequences are MNHEY and SVGAGI. The CDR3 is 13 amino acids. The CDR3 bases are TGTGCCAGCAGTTACCTCCGGGACGCATTGCGGGGCTTC. Its translation: CASSYLRDALRGF.

This clonotype has at least ten counts. The CDR3 coding sequence is TGTGCCATCAGTGAATCGACACTTAACACCGGGGAGCTGTTTTTT. The encoded protein is CAISESTLNTGELFF. The rearrangement uses TRBV10-3 and TRBJ2-2; D not certain. Germline assignment: CDR1 ENHRY and CDR2 SYGVKD. This CDR3 has 15 amino acids. With 3 bases removed from V and 2 bases from J, the gap between germline ends came to 10 bases.

This clonotype was counted only a few times. The genes are TRBV7-8 and TRBJ1-6; no reliable D call. Germline-derived CDR1 and CDR2 are SGHVS and FQNEAQ. V lost 7 bases to trimming and J lost 10 bases, with 20 bases between them. The length of the CDR3 is 15 residues. The CDR3 region is CASNSRLKVASPLHF. The CDR3 bases are TGTGCCAGCAACTCGAGACTTAAGGTGGCCTCACCCCTCCACTTT.

This chain joins TRBV7-6 and TRBJ2-7, with a tentative D call TRBD1 (5 bases). The germline V gene has CDR1 SGHVS and CDR2 FNYEAQ. This CDR3 is built from 16 residues. Trimming cost V 5 bases and J 5 bases, with 22 bases left between them. CDR3 residues: CASSLNERGFGHEQYF. As DNA, the CDR3 is TGTGCCAGCAGCCTAAACGAAAGGGGATTTGGCCACGAGCAGTACTTC. The variable domain in full, completed from reference TRBV7-6 and TRBJ2-7, reads GAGVSQSPRYKVTKRGQDVALRCDPISGHVSLYWYRQALGQGPEFLTYFNYEAQQDKSGLPNDRFSAERPEGSISTLTIQRTEQRDSAMYRCASSLNERGFGHEQYFGPGTRLTVT.

Many counts were recorded for this clonotype. The chain combines TRBV18 with TRBJ1-3; maybe TRBD1 (5 bases). CDR1 is KGHSH, CDR2 LQKENI, per germline. V lost 6 bases, J lost 2 bases, and 8 bases lay in between. CDR3 size: 13 residues. CDR3 amino acids: CASSRQTGNTIYF. The CDR3 region has the DNA TGTGCCAGCTCGCGACAGACTGGAAACACCATATATTTT.

V is TRBV6-2 or TRBV6-3 and J is TRBJ2-7, with 14 bases lining up with TRBD2. The ends lost 3 bases at V and 0 bases at J; junction bases unmatched: 10. Germline CDR1 and CDR2: MNHEY and SVGEGT. The CDR3 runs 19 residues. The CDR3 sequence is CASSYGPGLAGVGSYEQYF. In nucleotides, the CDR3 is TGTGCCAGCAGTTATGGGCCGGGACTAGCGGGAGTAGGCTCCTACGAGCAGTACTTC.

This clonotype was seen at least ten times. The J gene is TRBJ1-1, the V gene TRBV30; possible D gene TRBD1, 5 bases. CDR1 is GTSNPN, CDR2 SVGIG, per germline (reference sequence). Trimming pared 4 bases from V and 3 bases from J, leaving 12 bases between. CDR3 length: 13 amino acids. CDR3 in DNA: TGTGCCTGGACCGAGGGGATCCACACTGAAGCTTTCTTT. Amino acid sequence: CAWTEGIHTEAFF.

This clonotype has ten or more counts. The J gene is TRBJ1-2, the V gene TRBV2, with D hard to call. CDR1 SNHLY and CDR2 FYNNEI come from the germline V gene. V lost 7 bases and J lost 3, with 18 bases in between. CDR3 length: 15 residues. The CDR3 is CASTVSFQTDYGYTF. CDR3 bases: TGTGCCAGCACGGTCAGTTTTCAAACCGACTATGGCTACACCTTC.

For this clonotype: With a much larger clone just one base away, this may be a read error. The CDR3 protein is CASTAPAKNIQYF. DNA for the CDR3: TGTGCCAGCACTGCTCCAGCCAAAAACATTCAGTACTTC. The chain joins TRBV2 to TRBJ2-4; D call uncertain. V shed 7 bases and J shed 0 bases, with 7 bases lying between them. From germline, CDR1 is SNHLY and CDR2 FYNNEI. This CDR3 is built from 13 residues.

This rearrangement joins TRBV29-1 to TRBJ1-5; D is unresolved. The germline gives CDR1 SQVTM, CDR2 ANQGSEA. V lost 4 bases to trimming and J lost 4 bases, with 11 bases between them. The length of the CDR3 is 13 residues. The CDR3 here is CSVGRNQNQPQHF. In nucleotides, the CDR3 is TGCAGCGTTGGTCGGAACCAAAATCAGCCCCAGCATTTT.